This T cell receptor (beta chain) was observed in a study of CD8+CD57+ T cells in acquired aplastic anemia. Patients included in sequencing had previously demonstrated CD8+CD57+ cell expansion by flow cytometry. Every patient was diagnosed with severe acquired aplastic anemia. The template used for profiling TCR beta VDJ and CDR3 was genomic DNA. TCRdb reprocessed the reads via MiXCR and lists one record per CDR3 protein. The sample lists some 200,000 distinct CDR3 sequences; about half were seen once. At least ten counts were recorded for this clonotype. This TCR was sampled from a human donor with aplastic anemia. The sequenced sample consisted of sorted CD4+, CD8+, or CD8+CD57+ T cells (not recorded which) from PBMCs.

The DNA of the CDR3 is TGTGCCAGCAGTGACGGCTGGACCGGGGAGCTGTTTTTT. Its translation is CASSDGWTGELFF. The chain is built from TRBV2 and TRBJ2-2; D unresolved. CDR3 length: 13 amino acids. CDR1 and CDR2 (germline): SNHLY, FYNNEI. Trimming shortened V by 3 bases and J by 5 bases, and 7 bases separated the two germline ends. Looking up the rest from reference TRBV2 and TRBJ2-2 gives the full variable domain: EPEVTQTPSHQVTQMGQEVILRCVPISNHLYFYWYRQILGQKVEFLVSFYNNEISEKSEIFDDQFSVERPDGSNFTLKIRSTKLEDSAMYFCASSDGWTGELFFGEGSRLTVL.